This TCR beta chain came from a study of CXCR3-negative and CXCR3-positive naive CD8 T cells. Per the germline V gene, CDR1 is SEHNR and CDR2 is FQNEAQ (reference sequence). The CDR3 length is 15 residues. As concerns this clonotype: Its antigen is as yet unknown.

cDNA libraries for TRB were generated by 5' RACE incorporating UMI labels. Reprocessing the 5' RACE reads, TCRdb reports a single entry for every CDR3 protein and omits DNA. Its clone listing holds more than 65,000 distinct CDR3 sequences. Study-wide findings and caveats: TRBV-TRBJ usage was alike in naive CXCR3-negative and CXCR3-positive cells but differed in memory cells.

The clonotype comes from a human donor in good health. Some clones in this sample may be carry-over from other donors' samples. V and J are TRBV7-9 and TRBJ2-2; TCRdb gives TRBD1 as the D gene, but with no DNA this cannot be confirmed. Sequenced material: naive CXCR3- CD8+ T cells from blood. Subset given: CD45RO-CCR7+CD27+CD95- naive CD8+ T cells lacking CXCR3 (TNR3-). The CDR3 is CASSTPGPKAGELFF.